These 24 T cell receptor beta chains originate from one sample sequenced in a study of regulatory T cells in long-lasting Graves disease. Building of the TCR beta libraries involved iRepertoire HTBI primers and Arm-PCR of CDR3 regions. In TCRdb, the multiplex PCR reads were re-called with MiXCR into one record per CDR3 protein. Among over 450,000 distinct CDR3 sequences listed, 20% to 25% were seen once. Indicated time point: persistent/refractory GD, antithyroid drugs over 5 years with positive TRAb. The TCR library was made from RNA extracted from PBMCs. The input for sequencing was peripheral blood mononuclear cells (PBMCs), taken when the disease was refractory, from a patient treated with antithyroid drugs. These receptors all come from a female donor with Graves disease.

The rearrangement uses TRBV5-1 and TRBJ1-4; D ambiguous. The V and J ends lost 4 bases and 7 bases respectively, with 14 bases between them. The CDR3 has 14 residues. The germline CDR1 and CDR2 sequences are SGHRS and YFSETQ. The CDR3 sequence is CASSPGMSIEKLFF. The CDR3, as DNA: TGCGCCAGCAGCCCGGGGATGTCAATTGAAAAACTGTTTTTT.

The chain carries TRBV4-1 and TRBJ1-4; D is perhaps TRBD1 (6 bases). Germline CDR1 and CDR2: MGHRA and YSYEKL. Trimming removed 4 bases from V and 4 bases from J, with 13 bases in between. The CDR3 length is 15 residues. The DNA for the CDR3 is TGCGCCAGCAGCCTCCACCCAGGGGATAATGAAAAACTGTTTTTT. The encoded protein is CASSLHPGDNEKLFF.

This chain uses TRBV29-1 with TRBJ2-5; 11 positions match TRBD2. CDR1 and CDR2 (germline): SQVTM, ANQGSEA. The trim removed 7 bases at V and 4 bases at J, leaving 5 bases unmatched. This CDR3 has 13 residues. The CDR3 loop reads CSAEGTSGETQYF. CDR3 bases: TGCAGCGCTGAGGGGACTAGCGGAGAGACCCAGTACTTC.

In this sample, this clonotype turned up many times. The genes are TRBV6-5 and TRBJ2-2; the match to TRBD2 covers 8 bases. The CDR3 extends over 16 amino acids. V dropped 1 base and J dropped 3; count of bases not matched to a gene: 4. The germline V gene encodes CDR1 MNHEY and CDR2 SVGAGI. The CDR3 bases are TGTGCCAGCAGTTACTTGGGACTAGACGACACCGGGGAGCTGTTTTTT. Translation: CASSYLGLDDTGELFF.

This clonotype occurred many times. The chain recombines TRBV7-9 with TRBJ2-7; 10 positions match TRBD1. In germline, CDR1 is SEHNR, CDR2 FQNEAQ (reference sequence). The CDR3 is 16 residues long. After removal of 4 bases from V and 1 base from J, the junction contained 7 bases not matched to a gene. The CDR3 sequence is CASSSPGTGASYEQYF. Here the CDR3 DNA reads TGTGCCAGCAGCTCCCCCGGGACAGGGGCTTCCTACGAGCAGTACTTC.

This clonotype was detected ten times or more. The rearrangement uses TRBV6-2 or TRBV6-3 and TRBJ2-7; 8 bases are shared with TRBD1. Germline CDR1 and CDR2: MNHEY and SVGEGT. V gave up 5 bases and J gave up 2 bases; unmatched junction bases: 5. This CDR3 has 14 amino acids. CDR3 amino acids: CASSPRQGTYEQYF. In nucleotides, the CDR3 is TGTGCCAGCAGTCCTAGACAGGGGACCTACGAGCAGTACTTC.

This clonotype was counted a few times. The chain combines TRBV4-1 with TRBJ1-4; 7 nucleotides agree with TRBD1. Germline trimming cut 1 base from V and 1 base from J; bases unmatched to any gene: 3. CDR1 and CDR2 from the germline V gene are MGHRA and YSYEKL. The CDR3 length is 16 residues. The CDR3 DNA is TGCGCCAGCAGCCAAGCCGCAGGGGGAACTAATGAAAAACTGTTTTTT. This translates into CASSQAAGGTNEKLFF.

This clonotype was recorded many times. This sequence joins TRBV20-1 and TRBJ2-5; D uncertain. The length of the CDR3 is 14 residues. The V gene lost 3 bases and the J gene lost 5 bases, with 16 bases spanning the gap. The germline V gene has CDR1 DFQATT and CDR2 SNEGSKA (reference sequence). The CDR3 reads CSASPAASSETQYF. For the CDR3, the DNA is TGCAGTGCTAGTCCGGCCGCGAGTAGCGAGACCCAGTACTTC.

The table lists this clonotype with many counts. The chain employs TRBV28 and TRBJ2-7; D might be TRBD1 or TRBD2, each matching 5 bases. V lost 4 bases and J 0 bases, leaving 13 bases between the germline ends. Looked up from germline, CDR1 is MDHEN and CDR2 is SYDVKM. This CDR3 is built from 15 residues. Written as DNA, the CDR3 is TGTGCCAGCAGTTCCGGGACCCCAAGCTCCTACGAGCAGTACTTC. Amino acid sequence: CASSSGTPSSYEQYF. The whole variable domain, filled in from reference TRBV28 and TRBJ2-7, reads DVKVTQSSRYLVKRTGEKVFLECVQDMDHENMFWYRQDPGLGLRLIYFSYDVKMKEKGDIPEGYSVSREKKERFSLILESASTNQTSMYLCASSSGTPSSYEQYFGPGTRLTVT.

In the case of this clonotype: A far larger clone is only one base removed, so a read error is likely. CDR3 in DNA: TGTGCCAGCAGTTACGGCCAGTGGACAGGAGACGTGAACACTGAAGCTTTCTTT. Translated, it gives CASSYGQWTGDVNTEAFF. The rearrangement joins TRBV6-9 to TRBJ1-1, with 7 positions matching TRBD1. This CDR3 has 18 residues. The V gene's germline CDR1 is MNHGY and CDR2 SVAAGI. Losses at the gene ends were 3 bases for V and 0 bases for J; bases not matched to a gene: 13.

This clonotype was observed many times. The rearrangement links TRBV29-1 to TRBJ2-5, with 12 bases that match TRBD2. Germline trimming cut 5 bases from V and 5 bases from J; bases unmatched to any gene: 6. This CDR3 is 14 amino acids long. Germline CDR1 is SQVTM and CDR2 is ANQGSEA. DNA of the CDR3: TGCAGCGTTCGACTAGCGGGGGCTTGGGAGACCCAGTACTTC. This encodes CSVRLAGAWETQYF.

At least ten counts were recorded for this clonotype. This CDR3 is CATRQDIYNEQFF. CDR3 coding DNA: TGTGCCACGAGACAGGACATCTACAATGAGCAGTTCTTC. The chain links TRBV28 to TRBJ2-1; perhaps TRBD1 as D (6 bases). Trimming removed 10 bases at V and 3 bases at J, with 13 bases between. The CDR3 is made up of 13 amino acids. Germline CDR1 MDHEN, CDR2 SYDVKM. The variable domain in full, with the rest retrieved from reference TRBV28 and TRBJ2-1, is DVKVTQSSRYLVKRTGEKVFLECVQDMDHENMFWYRQDPGLGLRLIYFSYDVKMKEKGDIPEGYSVSREKKERFSLILESASTNQTSMYLCATRQDIYNEQFFGPGTRLTVL.

This rearrangement joins TRBV12-3 or TRBV12-4 to TRBJ1-6, with D tentatively TRBD1 (6 bases). The CDR3 covers 15 residues. V dropped 3 bases and J dropped 6 bases, with 12 bases sitting between them. The CDR3 protein is CASSLRDTINSPLHF. As DNA, the CDR3 is TGTGCCAGCAGTTTGCGGGACACAATTAATTCACCCCTCCACTTT.

Of note for this clonotype: Since a much larger clone is just one base distant, this may be a read error. This chain links TRBV6-1 with TRBJ2-5; 7 positions agree with TRBD1. The CDR3 runs 13 residues. CDR1 and CDR2 from the germline V gene are MNHNS and SASEGT. V was clipped by 5 bases and J by 5 bases; unmatched bases: 5. CDR3 nucleotide sequence: TGTGCCAGCAGTAAACAGGGGTACGAGACCCAGTACTTC. Translation gives CASSKQGYETQYF.

This clonotype was counted only a few times. The chain carries TRBV30 and TRBJ1-2; perhaps TRBD1 as D (6 bases). Germline loops: CDR1 GTSNPN, CDR2 SVGIG (reference sequence). Trimming cost V 1 base and J 4 bases, with 13 bases left between them. The CDR3 consists of 14 residues. CDR3 DNA sequence: TGTGCCTGGAGTGGGGGGCGCTCCCCCTATGGCTACACCTTC. Its protein is CAWSGGRSPYGYTF.

The chain couples TRBV7-9 to TRBJ2-5; a possible D gene is TRBD2 (5 bases). The V gene lost 5 bases and the J gene lost 1 base, with 14 bases spanning the gap. The germline V gene has CDR1 SEHNR and CDR2 FQNEAQ (reference sequence). The CDR3 has 15 amino acids. The CDR3 sequence is CASSQDSFSQETQYF. DNA for the CDR3: TGTGCCAGCAGCCAGGACTCTTTCAGCCAAGAGACCCAGTACTTC.

This clonotype has a handful of counts. The chain uses TRBV5-1 and TRBJ2-5, with TRBD1 identical over 7 bases. V dropped 4 bases and J dropped 5; count of bases not matched to a gene: 2. CDR3 size: 12 residues. The germline V gene encodes CDR1 SGHRS and CDR2 YFSETQ. CDR3 nucleotide sequence: TGCGCCAGCAGCGAGGGACAGGAGACCCAGTACTTC. This translates into CASSEGQETQYF.

In its sample, this clonotype was seen many times. The V gene is TRBV27, the J gene TRBJ1-1; perhaps TRBD1 as D (6 bases). Germline V gene sequence: CDR1 MNHEY, CDR2 SMNVEV (reference sequence). V was shortened by 3 bases and J by 7 bases, with 9 bases between the two germline ends. The CDR3 consists of 12 residues. The CDR3 spells CASSFRGGEAFF. The CDR3 nucleotides are TGTGCCAGCAGTTTCAGGGGCGGTGAAGCTTTCTTT.

The chain employs TRBV28 and TRBJ2-7, with D perhaps matching TRBD1 (6 bases). The ends were cut back, 6 bases at V and 5 bases at J, with 20 bases in the middle. CDR3 length: 15 residues. Germline assignment: CDR1 MDHEN and CDR2 SYDVKM. CDR3 sequence: CASSPYRAPSHEQYF. The DNA of the CDR3 is TGTGCCAGCAGCCCGTACAGGGCCCCGAGCCACGAGCAGTACTTC.

Points on this clonotype: Being one base from a much bigger clone, this may be a read error. The chain recombines TRBV11-2 with TRBJ2-4; possible D gene TRBD2, 7 bases. The CDR3 has 16 residues. The V gene's germline CDR1 is SGHAT and CDR2 FQNNGV. V lost 5 bases and J 12 bases, leaving 26 bases between the germline ends. The CDR3 here is CASSPQSGGGDGTQYF. Written as DNA, the CDR3 is TGTGCCAGCAGCCCCCAATCAGGCGGGGGCGACGGCACTCAGTACTTC.

Note on this clonotype: It is likely a read error, because the conserved phenylalanine at the end of the CDR3 is missing. The chain combines TRBV20-1 with TRBJ2-2, with D perhaps matching TRBD1 (6 bases). Looked up from germline, CDR1 is DFQATT and CDR2 is SNEGSKA (reference sequence). V lost 4 bases and J 8 bases, leaving 23 bases between the germline ends. This CDR3 is built from 16 residues. CDR3 residues: CSAKPQLGTTRGELFL. CDR3 bases: TGCAGTGCTAAACCTCAACTAGGGACAACCCGGGGGGAGCTGTTTCTT.

This clonotype came up a few times. CDR3 sequence: CASKDSEAFF. As DNA, the CDR3 is TGTGCCAGCAAAGACAGTGAAGCTTTCTTT. The chain carries TRBV6-2 or TRBV6-3 and TRBJ1-1; D is possibly TRBD1 (5 bases). Between the trimmed V and J ends, which lost 7 bases and 7 bases, there was a span of 7 bases. Germline V gene sequence: CDR1 MNHEY, CDR2 SVGEGT. This CDR3 has 10 residues.

The sample holds a few counts of this clonotype. The rearrangement links TRBV19 to TRBJ1-3; the D gene is possibly TRBD1 (6 bases). The CDR3 sequence is 15 residues long. V lost 3 bases, J lost 2 bases, and 11 bases lay in between. Per germline, CDR1 LNHDA and CDR2 SQIVND (reference sequence). Here the CDR3 reads CASSIQGQAGNTIYF. CDR3 nucleotides: TGTGCCAGTAGTATTCAGGGGCAGGCTGGAAACACCATATATTTT. Filled out from reference TRBV19 and TRBJ1-3, the complete variable domain reads DGGITQSPKYLFRKEGQNVTLSCEQNLNHDAMYWYRQDPGQGLRLIYYSQIVNDFQKGDIAEGYSVSREKKESFPLTVTSAQKNPTAFYLCASSIQGQAGNTIYFGEGSWLTVV.

V usage is TRBV20-1 and J usage is TRBJ1-4; tentative D call: TRBD1 (5 bases). Looked up from germline, CDR1 is DFQATT and CDR2 is SNEGSKA (reference sequence). CDR3 size: 13 residues. The V end lost 5 bases, the J end lost 4 bases, and 11 bases lay between the germline ends. CDR3 in DNA: TGCAGTGCTCCGGGACGGGGTAATGAAAAACTGTTTTTT. Translated, it gives CSAPGRGNEKLFF.